This record concerns one TCR beta chain sequence. The record originates from a study of shared clonotypes between healthy human individuals. Only in-frame clones appear in the TCRdb table, and some are missing; sequencing was by immunoSEQ multiplex PCR. The sample lists about 1.1 million clones; 70% to 85% were seen once. This CDR3 has 14 amino acids. CDR1 and CDR2 (germline): LNHDA, SQIVND (reference sequence). Trimming took off 5 bases at V and 3 bases at J, with 13 bases between the two ends. The material sequenced was memory CD4+ T cells from PBMCs. Subset: CD45RA-negative fraction. This TCR was recovered from a man aged 18 to 30 in good health. Some clones in this sample may be carry-over from other donors' samples. This chain uses TRBV19 with TRBJ1-1; maybe TRBD1 (6 bases). The CDR3 spells CASSRGARYTEAFF. The DNA of the CDR3 is TGTGCCAGTAGTCGGGGGGCGCGGTACACTGAAGCTTTCTTT.